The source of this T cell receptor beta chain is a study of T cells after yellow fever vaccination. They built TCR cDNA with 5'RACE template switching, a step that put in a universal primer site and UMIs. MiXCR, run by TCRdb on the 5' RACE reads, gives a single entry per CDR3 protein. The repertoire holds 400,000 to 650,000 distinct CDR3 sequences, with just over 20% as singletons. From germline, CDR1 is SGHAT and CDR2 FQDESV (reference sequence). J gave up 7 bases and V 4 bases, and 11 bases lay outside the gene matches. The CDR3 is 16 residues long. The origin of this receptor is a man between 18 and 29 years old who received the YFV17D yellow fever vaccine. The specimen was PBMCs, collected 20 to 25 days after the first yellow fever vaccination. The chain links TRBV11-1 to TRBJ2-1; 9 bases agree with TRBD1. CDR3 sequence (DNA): TGTGCCAGCAGCTGGATTATACAGGGGGCTGGTAATGAGCAGTTCTTC. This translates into CASSWIIQGAGNEQFF.